This TCR beta chain was captured by sequencing in a study of Tregs in tolerant kidney transplant recipients. Notes on the study in general: Tregs expanded with activated donor B cells seemed most donor-specific.

This CDR3 comprises 14 residues. J gave up 5 bases and V 5 bases, and 4 bases lay outside the gene matches. Germline CDR1 MNHEY, CDR2 SVGAGI. Unstimulated Tregs (CD4+CD25+CD127-) and CD4+CD25- non-Tregs were sorted from PBMCs. On this clone: Its antigen remains unidentified.

The method was immunoSEQ multiplex PCR; TCRdb's version includes in-frame clones alone and lacks a portion of them. The data show around 120,000 clones, 92% seen once. This chain uses TRBV6-5 with TRBJ2-7; 12 nucleotides match TRBD2. The sample taken for sequencing was CD4+ T cells from blood. This sequence originates from a human donor in good health. This CDR3 reads CASSQTSGGHEQYF. In DNA, the CDR3 is TGTGCCAGCAGTCAGACTAGCGGGGGCCACGAGCAGTACTTC.